This paragraph covers one T cell receptor beta chain sequence. What antigen it recognizes has not been identified. Base qualities are not at hand, and no much larger clone is one base apart. Single viable CD3+CD4+CD8-CD45RO+ cells were sorted as memory CD4+ T cells on a FACSAria II. CMV serostatus was determined using a Roche Elecsys assay that detects serum IgG against CMV pp150, pp28, p38 and p52. After thawing, total CD4+ T cells were enriched by positive selection with CD4 magnetic microbeads. The samples came from a different study that was designed specifically to examine the CD4+ T cell memory repertoire. Peripheral blood mononuclear cells were isolated and cryopreserved according to standard operating procedures, and serum was kept at -80 degrees C. Staining used CD3-PerCP (BW264/56), CD4-APC (RPA-T4), CD45RO-PE (UCHT1) and CD8-Pacific Orange (3B5) antibodies, with Sytox blue excluding non-viable cells.

This specimen belongs to a study of memory CD4+ T cells and cytomegalovirus serostatus (dated by TCRdb to about 2019). In terms of the full investigation: The approximately 35 healthy Belgian adults in the cohort included 9 who were CMV seropositive and around 25 who were CMV seronegative. To replicate a published TCR-based CMV serostatus classifier, the researchers sequenced the CD4+ memory TCRbeta repertoires of a Belgian cohort whose cytomegalovirus serostatus was known.

General findings and caveats noted by the study authors: For predicting CMV serostatus, the median bootstrapped AUC was roughly 0.95 using the original framework and 0.9 to 0.92 using a US-trained random forest. Among the approximately 160 previously reported CMV-associated TCRbeta sequences, some 69 showed up in the CD4+ memory repertoires, with each one found in between one and five individuals. The results were interpreted as suggesting that the CMV-associated TCR signature is mostly present in the CD4+ memory repertoire. Only CD4+CD45RO+ memory cells were sequenced, in contrast to the original study, in which naive and memory CD4+ and CD8+ populations were covered. On the Belgian cohort, the classifier based on the original framework reached a median bootstrapped AUC of approximately 0.94, with a 95% CI of 0.76-1.00.

The germline V gene yields SGHRS for CDR1 and YFSETQ for CDR2. From the cysteine through the phenylalanine, the CDR3 covers 15 amino acids. CDR3 DNA only is kept here, 45 bases in frame from base 1. The trim is 4 bases for V and 5 bases for J, with a gap of 15 bases between the germline ends. Genomic DNA was extracted from sorted cells with the Quick-DNA Microprep Kit. Amplification of TCRbeta DNA was done with the immunoSEQ hsTCRbeta kit, following the protocol from the manufacturer. An Illumina MiSeq instrument was used to sequence the TCRbeta libraries. From the authors' description of their analysis: After out-of-frame sequences were removed, 2,204,828 distinct TCRbeta sequences remained, averaging about 66,813 per individual. Two values were used to score each individual: the count of 164 previously reported CMV-associated TCRbeta sequences and the total count of productive distinct TCRbeta sequences. A beta-binomial model was reimplemented in Python, and scikit-learn random forests with default parameters were trained on US cohort data. Classifier performance on the Belgian cohort was summarized as median AUC with percentile confidence intervals over 10,000 bootstrap iterations. The source is immuneACCESS, and TCRdb retained only in-frame sequences with V and J called. Part of the clones is not carried over; for the studies checked, unresolved V genes explain less than half of this, and the remainder is unexplained. That table supplies the V and J calls and clone size; D and trimming were determined from the DNA. For this sample there are about 52,000 clones; roughly 80% appear just once. 0.77% of the sample is taken by the ten largest.

The receptor was derived from an adult in good health and CMV-seronegative. The rearrangement joined TRBV5-1 to TRBJ1-4; the D gene remains uncertain. The sequenced sample consisted of memory CD4+ T cells from blood. CDR3 sequence: CASSRNSLLNEKLFF. The sequence in DNA is TGCGCCAGCAGCCGAAACAGCTTACTCAATGAAAAACTGTTTTTT.